This T cell receptor (beta chain) is drawn from a study of shared clonotypes between healthy human individuals. The overall study: Donors were a couple of women and three men aged 18 to 49. Study observations and caveats: Enrolling few donors narrowed the genetic and exposure-history diversity that was represented.

Generated by immunoSEQ multiplex PCR, the TCRdb table keeps only in-frame clones and is missing some. Of a few hundred thousand clones listed, 70% to 85% were seen once; the top ten hold more than 10%. Study donors comprised healthy, HIV-negative adults devoid of recent acute infection or vaccination. This clone was seen only a few times. As yet, its antigen is unknown. The sample contains more than one DNA sequence encoding this CDR3. Germline CDR1 reads SGHRS; CDR2 reads YFSETQ. Trimming took off 0 bases at V and 1 base at J, with 7 bases between the two ends. The CDR3 has 14 amino acids. The sequence was collected from a woman aged 35 to 49 in good health. Some clones in this sample may be carry-over from other donors' samples. The V gene is TRBV5-1, the J gene TRBJ1-1, with D uncertain. Sample: PBMCs. The CDR3, as DNA: TGCGCCAGCAGCTTGGCAGGTCAGAACACTGAAGCTTTCTTT. It encodes CASSLAGQNTEAFF.